The clone carrying this T cell receptor beta chain appeared once. Its antigen remains unidentified. The sample carries other DNA sequences with the same CDR3. These data are taken from a study of cytomegalovirus exposure and HLA in healthy donors. Study results and limitations: A missense DCLRE1C variant was associated with V- and J-gene trimming of TCR beta chains in a later analysis, and an independent cohort replicated the association.

The PCR ran on 60 Vbeta and 13 Jbeta primers. Only in-frame clones appear in the TCRdb table, and some are missing; sequencing was by immunoSEQ multiplex PCR. This sample has some 130,000 clones, with 70% to 80% found just once. The germline CDR1 and CDR2 sequences are KGHSH and LQKENI. The length of the CDR3 is 13 residues. V lost 6 bases and J 6 bases, leaving 15 bases between the germline ends. What was sequenced was PBMCs. This rearrangement joins TRBV18 to TRBJ2-7, with D maybe TRBD2 (7 bases). The receptor was isolated from a female donor in good health and CMV-seronegative. CDR3 in amino acids: CASSLAGEGEQYF. The CDR3 coding sequence is TGTGCCAGCTCCCTGGCAGGGGAGGGCGAGCAGTACTTC. The whole variable domain, filled in from reference TRBV18 and TRBJ2-7, reads NAGVMQNPRHLVRRRGQEARLRCSPMKGHSHVYWYRQLPEEGLKFMVYLQKENIIDESGMPKERFSAEFPKEGPSILRIQQVVRGDSAAYFCASSLAGEGEQYFGPGTRLTVT.